This TCR beta chain emerged from a study of CD8 T cells in Susac syndrome. Turning to the study itself: Patients with Susac syndrome were therapy-naive, taking corticosteroids, with some also receiving intravenous immunoglobulin, or taking intravenous immunoglobulin alone at the time their blood was drawn.

General study findings and limits: Clonal expansion was missing from Susac syndrome CD4+ T cell repertoires.

TEMRA cells were enriched by FACS, and CD4+ and CD8+ T cells were negatively isolated. An amount of RNA that ranged from roughly 0.45 to 1 ug was reverse transcribed with random hexamers. The immunoSEQ assay covered 54 Vbeta and 13 Jbeta segments for CDR3. In TCRdb, the immunoSEQ multiplex PCR reads were re-called with MiXCR into one record per CDR3 protein. The repertoire holds about 77,000 distinct CDR3 sequences, with about 93% as singletons. In the case of this clonotype: Its target is not known.

Germline CDR1 is LGHNT and CDR2 is FRNRAP. Losses at the gene ends were 6 bases for V and 4 bases for J; bases not matched to a gene: 13. This CDR3 contains 16 residues. This chain links TRBV12-5 with TRBJ1-1, with 8 positions matching TRBD1. This receptor was identified in a human donor with Susac syndrome. Source material: CD4+ T cells from PBMCs. The CDR3 reads CASGSRSGGWFTEAFF. The DNA for the CDR3 is TGTGCTAGTGGCTCTCGATCAGGGGGCTGGTTCACTGAAGCTTTCTTT.